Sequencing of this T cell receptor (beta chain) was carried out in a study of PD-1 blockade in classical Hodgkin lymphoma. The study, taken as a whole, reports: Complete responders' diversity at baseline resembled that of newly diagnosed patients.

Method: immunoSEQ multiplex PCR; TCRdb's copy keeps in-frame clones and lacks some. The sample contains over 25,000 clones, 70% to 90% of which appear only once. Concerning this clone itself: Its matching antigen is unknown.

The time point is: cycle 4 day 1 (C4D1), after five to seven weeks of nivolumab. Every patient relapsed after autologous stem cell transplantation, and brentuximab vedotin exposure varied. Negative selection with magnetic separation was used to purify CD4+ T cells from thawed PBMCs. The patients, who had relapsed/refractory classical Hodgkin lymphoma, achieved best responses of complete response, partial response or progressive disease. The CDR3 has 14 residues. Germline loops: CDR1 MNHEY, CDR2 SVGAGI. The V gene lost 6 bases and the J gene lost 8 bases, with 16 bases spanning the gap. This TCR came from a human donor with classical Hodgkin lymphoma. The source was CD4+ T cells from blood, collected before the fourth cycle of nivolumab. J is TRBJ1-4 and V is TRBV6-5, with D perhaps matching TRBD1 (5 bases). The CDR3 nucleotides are TGTGCCAGCAGCCGTACTCAGGGATACGAAAAACTGTTTTTT. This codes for CASSRTQGYEKLFF.